The rows below give T cell receptor beta chains drawn from one sample of a study of blood T cell repertoires in COVID-19. Some clones are missing from TCRdb's copy, which holds only in-frame ones; the method was immunoSEQ multiplex PCR. The sample lists roughly 190,000 clones; around 81% were seen once. The sample consisted of peripheral blood. The receptors originated from a human donor with acute or convalescent COVID-19. The donor label of this sample is uncertain. The CDR3 runs from the conserved cysteine through the conserved F or W. The D gene is left open where the match is weak. Size tells how often a clone was seen (once, few, many) or the class of an expanded clone, and some rows leave it out.

TRBV3-1/TRBV3-2	TRBD2	TRBJ2-1	NA	TGTGCCAGCAGCCACGCGGGGGGATCTGATGAGCAGTTCTTC	CASSHAGGSDEQFF
TRBV2	TRBD2	TRBJ2-7	NA	TGTGCCAGCAGGCAAGCGGCTAGCGGACCGTCCGAGCAGTACTTC	CASRQAASGPSEQYF
TRBV5-1	NA	TRBJ1-1	NA	TGCGCCAGCAGCTTTGGGCGATCCACTGAAGCTTTCTTT	CASSFGRSTEAFF
TRBV3-1/TRBV3-2	NA	TRBJ1-1	NA	TGTGCCAGCAGCCAAGCCAGGGGCGGGGGCACTGAAGCTTTCTTT	CASSQARGGGTEAFF
TRBV19	NA	TRBJ2-1	few	TGTGCCAGTAGTCCCCAACTAGCTTCCGATGAGCAGTTCTTC	CASSPQLASDEQFF
TRBV11-2	NA	TRBJ2-4	NA	TGTGCCAGCAGCTCGCCCACAGGGATAGCCAAAAACATTCAGTACTTC	CASSSPTGIAKNIQYF
TRBV6-6	TRBD1	TRBJ2-1	NA	TGTGCCAGCAGTCTTAGAAGACAGGGGGCCCTTTACAATGAGCAGTTCTTC	CASSLRRQGALYNEQFF
TRBV6-5	NA	TRBJ1-5	NA	TGTGCCAGCAGTCCTCGGACAGTAAACAATCAGCCCCAGCATTTT	CASSPRTVNNQPQHF
TRBV11-3	NA	TRBJ2-6	NA	TGTGCCAGCAGCTATGGGACTCTGGCCTCTGGGGCCAACGTCCTGACTTTC	CASSYGTLASGANVLTF
TRBV2	TRBD1	TRBJ1-1	NA	TGTGCCAGCAGTCGGGACAGCAACACTGAAGCTTTCTTT	CASSRDSNTEAFF
TRBV18	NA	TRBJ2-1	NA	TGTGCCAGCTCACCGGGACTTAAGGACAATGAGCAGTTCTTC	CASSPGLKDNEQFF
TRBV5-1	NA	TRBJ2-3	NA	TGCGCCAGCAGCCCGCTCGGGTCGTCCGCTAGCACAGATACGCAGTATTTT	CASSPLGSSASTDTQYF
TRBV30	NA	TRBJ2-4	NA	TGTGCCTGGAGTACCGGGGATTCCAAAAACATTCAGTACTTC	CAWSTGDSKNIQYF
TRBV5-1	TRBD1	TRBJ2-2	few	TGCGCCAGCAGCCCTGACAGGGCAGGGACCGGGGAGCTGTTTTTT	CASSPDRAGTGELFF
TRBV5-1	TRBD1	TRBJ1-1	NA	TGCGCCAGCCATCTGTACTATAGGGCAGGGGGAAACACTGAAGCTTTCTTT	CASHLYYRAGGNTEAFF
TRBV29-1	TRBD1	TRBJ2-5	NA	TGCAGCGTTGAGGGGTCGCCCTACGAGACAGGGCCTCAAGAGACCCAGTACTTC	CSVEGSPYETGPQETQYF
TRBV30	NA	TRBJ1-1	NA	TGTGCCTGGAGTAAGCGAGGGGAAGCTTTCTTT	CAWSKRGEAFF
TRBV7-9	NA	TRBJ1-3	NA	TGTGCCAGCAGCCCCGAGGCTTACTCTGGAAACACCATATATTTT	CASSPEAYSGNTIYF
TRBV6-5	TRBD1	TRBJ1-5	few	TGTGCCAGCAGCCGGGACAGGGGCGACCAGCCCCAGCATTTT	CASSRDRGDQPQHF
TRBV19	NA	TRBJ2-7	NA	TGTGCCAGTAGTACCGCGCGGGGCTCCTACGAGCAGTACTTC	CASSTARGSYEQYF
TRBV11-2	TRBD1	TRBJ2-5	NA	TGTGCCAGCAGCTTAGCGGGACAGGGTATGGAGACCCAGTACTTC	CASSLAGQGMETQYF
TRBV12-3/TRBV12-4	TRBD1	TRBJ1-1	NA	TGTGCCAGCAGTTTAAACAGGGGTGATATGGCTTTCTTT	CASSLNRGDMAFF
TRBV6-5	NA	TRBJ1-3	NA	TGTGCCAGCAGTTTGGCCATATCCTCTGGAAACACCATATATTTT	CASSLAISSGNTIYF
TRBV28	NA	TRBJ1-2	NA	TGTGCCAGCAGTTTTAGGGGGTTGGGCTACACCTTC	CASSFRGLGYTF
TRBV6-5	NA	TRBJ1-5	few	TGTGCCAGCAGGGAGAGTCAGAGCAATCAGCCCCAGCATTTT	CASRESQSNQPQHF
TRBV23-1	TRBD1	TRBJ2-1	NA	TGCGCCAGCAGTCAATCTTTGGGACAGGGGGCGCGTAATGAGCAGTTCTTC	CASSQSLGQGARNEQFF
TRBV7-6	NA	TRBJ2-2	NA	TGTGCCAGCAGCTCCGGGACTCCCAACACCGGGGAGCTGTTTTTT	CASSSGTPNTGELFF
TRBV18	TRBD1	TRBJ1-2	NA	TGTGCCAGCTCACCGACTACAGGGGAGGCTAACTATGGCTACACCTTC	CASSPTTGEANYGYTF
TRBV7-2	NA	TRBJ1-4	NA	TGTGCCAGCAGCTCCGGGACAAGCGCCAATGAAAAACTGTTTTTT	CASSSGTSANEKLFF
TRBV5-6	NA	TRBJ2-7	NA	TGTGCCAGCAGCTCCTCGGGGGGCGAAGCCTACTACGAGCAGTACTTC	CASSSSGGEAYYEQYF
TRBV7-9	NA	TRBJ1-5	NA	TGTGCCAGTGGGGCAGGGTTACATCAGCCCCAGCATTTT	CASGAGLHQPQHF
TRBV6-1	NA	TRBJ2-5	NA	TGTGCCAGCAGTGAGGGGCATGCGGGGGAGACCCAGTACTTC	CASSEGHAGETQYF
TRBV27	TRBD1	TRBJ1-5	NA	TGTGCCAGCAGTTCCCTAGACAGGGTGCCTCAGCCCCAGCATTTT	CASSSLDRVPQPQHF
TRBV3-1/TRBV3-2	NA	TRBJ2-7	few	TGTGCCAGCTCTCTAGGGAGCTCCTACGAGCAGTACTTC	CASSLGSSYEQYF
TRBV24-1	TRBD2	TRBJ2-1	NA	TGTGCCACCAGTGATTTAAATGCGGGAGGGGACAATGAGCAGTTCTTC	CATSDLNAGGDNEQFF
TRBV7-2	TRBD1	TRBJ1-1	NA	TGTGCCAGCAGCTTCCGGGACAGGGCTGAAGCTTTCTTT	CASSFRDRAEAFF
TRBV6-6	TRBD1	TRBJ1-2	few	TGTGCCAGCAGTTACCGTACAGGGGGTACAGGGGGCTACACCTTC	CASSYRTGGTGGYTF
TRBV19	NA	TRBJ1-5	NA	TGTGCCAGTAGTATGCGCGCCCCCGATCAGCCCCAGCATTTT	CASSMRAPDQPQHF
TRBV9	NA	TRBJ1-4	once	TGTGCCAGCAGCGTAGGAGTGGGCAGAGACCCGATCACAACTAATGAAAAACTGTTTTTT	CASSVGVGRDPITTNEKLFF
TRBV28	TRBD1	TRBJ1-5	NA	TGTGCCAGCAGTCGCCGGGACAGGGGCAATCAGCCCCAGCATTTT	CASSRRDRGNQPQHF